The rows below give T cell receptor beta chains drawn from one sample of a study of T cell repertoires in cytomegalovirus infection. TCRdb reprocessed the reads via MiXCR and lists one record per CDR3 protein. The sample lists almost 550,000 distinct CDR3 sequences, approximately 15% occurring once. The sequenced material came from CD8+ T cells from PBMCs. The origin of the receptors is a human donor in good health (CMV status not recorded). Some clones in this sample may be carry-over from other donors' samples. Each CDR3 is given with its conserved first and last residue. A D gene is named only where the DNA matches it firmly. Clone sizes are given selectively: once, few, many, or a class where the clone is expanded.

TRBV27,NA,TRBJ2-3,NA,CASSPPLRGFSTDTQYF,TGTGCCAGCAGTCCACCCTTAAGGGGATTTAGCACAGATACGCAGTATTTT
TRBV7-2,many,TRBJ2-1,NA,CAGETGTGGEQFF,TGTGCCGGCGAGACGGGAACTGGGGGTGAGCAGTTCTTC
TRBV11-3,NA,TRBJ1-2,NA,CASSQNQIYNYGYTF,TGTGCCAGCAGCCAAAACCAGATTTATAACTATGGCTACACCTTC
TRBV12-3/TRBV12-4,NA,TRBJ2-7,NA,CASGQPYEQYF,TGTGCCAGCGGACAGCCCTACGAGCAGTACTTC
TRBV20-1,NA,TRBJ1-4,NA,CSARAEKLFF,TGCAGTGCTAGAGCGGAAAAACTGTTTTTT
TRBV29-1,NA,TRBJ2-1,NA,CSVEGGFSYNEQFF,TGCAGCGTGGAGGGAGGCTTCTCCTACAATGAGCAGTTCTTC
TRBV13,few,TRBJ1-6,TRBD1,CASSGQGAESPLHF,TGTGCCAGCAGCGGACAGGGGGCAGAATCACCCCTCCACTTT
TRBV11-2,once,TRBJ2-7,TRBD1,CASSLEPAGQAWQYF,TGTGCCAGCAGCTTAGAGCCCGCGGGACAGGCATGGCAGTACTTC
TRBV27,many,TRBJ1-2,TRBD1,CASTSIDRGNYGYTF,TGTGCCAGCACCAGTATCGACAGGGGTAACTATGGCTACACCTTC
TRBV19,NA,TRBJ1-3,TRBD1,CASEDRVGRNTIYF,TGTGCCAGTGAAGACAGGGTTGGAAGAAACACCATATATTTT
TRBV7-8,many,TRBJ2-5,TRBD1,CASSSHRGHRETQYF,TGTGCCAGCAGCTCCCACAGGGGGCACAGGGAGACCCAGTACTTC
TRBV19,NA,TRBJ2-2,NA,CASSIQEMNTGELFF,TGTGCCAGTAGTATACAGGAGATGAACACCGGGGAGCTGTTTTTT
TRBV7-3,NA,TRBJ2-7,NA,CASSSNGGWGEQYF,TGTGCCAGCAGCTCTAATGGGGGCTGGGGCGAGCAGTACTTC
TRBV7-8,many,TRBJ1-5,NA,CASSLGEAQPQHF,TGTGCCAGCAGTTTGGGGGAAGCTCAGCCCCAGCATTTT
TRBV7-9,many,TRBJ2-6,NA,CASSSRAPDPYLSGANVLTF,TGTGCCAGCAGCTCACGGGCCCCGGATCCTTATCTTTCTGGGGCCAACGTCCTGACTTTC
TRBV4-1,few,TRBJ2-7,NA,CASSQGTDFYEQYF,TGCGCCAGCAGCCAAGGGACAGATTTCTACGAGCAGTACTTC
TRBV7-9,many,TRBJ2-3,TRBD2,CASSFWGGSGTDTQYF,TGTGCCAGCAGCTTCTGGGGGGGTTCTGGCACAGATACGCAGTATTTT
TRBV20-1,NA,TRBJ2-7,TRBD2,CSAREEFGGRVHEQYF,TGCAGTGCTAGGGAAGAATTTGGCGGGAGGGTCCACGAGCAGTACTTC
TRBV5-1,few,TRBJ1-2,NA,CASSLTYRARDYGYTF,TGCGCCAGCAGCTTGACTTATCGGGCCCGGGACTATGGCTACACCTTC
TRBV7-9,many,TRBJ2-6,TRBD1,CASSPRDSLSGANVLTF,TGTGCCAGCAGCCCCCGGGACAGTCTCTCTGGGGCCAACGTCCTGACTTTC
TRBV19,few,TRBJ1-2,NA,CASSPEGRLNYGYTF,TGTGCCAGTAGTCCCGAGGGGAGGCTTAACTATGGCTACACCTTC
TRBV6-5,NA,TRBJ1-6,NA,CASSYEREVSYNSPLHF,TGTGCCAGCAGTTACGAGAGAGAAGTATCCTATAATTCACCCCTCCACTTT
TRBV14,NA,TRBJ2-5,TRBD2,CASRRREGDETQYF,TGTGCCAGCAGACGGCGGGAGGGCGACGAGACCCAGTACTTC
TRBV2,few,TRBJ1-5,NA,CASTPPTRSNQPQHF,TGTGCCAGCACCCCACCAACCAGGAGCAATCAGCCCCAGCATTTT
TRBV12-3/TRBV12-4,many,TRBJ2-1,NA,CASGPGNEQFF,TGTGCCAGCGGCCCAGGAAATGAGCAGTTCTTC
TRBV12-5,many,TRBJ2-2,NA,CASGWQGELFF,TGTGCTAGTGGTTGGCAGGGGGAGCTGTTTTTT
TRBV27,many,TRBJ2-1,TRBD2,CASSLKTSGYNEQFF,TGTGCCAGCAGTTTGAAGACTAGCGGTTACAATGAGCAGTTCTTC
TRBV5-6,many,TRBJ1-1,NA,CASSFQGGTEAFF,TGTGCCAGCAGCTTTCAGGGTGGAACTGAAGCTTTCTTT
TRBV29-1,few,TRBJ2-7,NA,CSVEDGGEQYF,TGCAGCGTTGAAGACGGCGGCGAGCAGTACTTC
TRBV28,NA,TRBJ2-7,TRBD1,CASSFSSDRTGWYEQYF,TGTGCCAGCAGTTTCTCGAGCGACCGGACAGGGTGGTACGAGCAGTACTTC
TRBV28,few,TRBJ2-7,TRBD2,CASPPRGLAGGLAHEQYF,TGTGCCAGCCCTCCCCGGGGGCTAGCGGGAGGCCTCGCCCACGAGCAGTACTTC
TRBV7-9,few,TRBJ1-4,TRBD1,CASSTRDSQSEKLFF,TGTGCCAGCAGCACCAGGGACAGCCAGAGTGAAAAACTGTTTTTT
TRBV5-5,few,TRBJ1-5,NA,CASSPRETSGQPQHF,TGTGCCAGCAGCCCCAGAGAAACATCTGGTCAGCCCCAGCATTTT
TRBV6-2/TRBV6-3,many,TRBJ1-1,NA,CASSYRTAMNTEAFF,TGTGCCAGCAGTTACCGGACAGCGATGAACACTGAAGCTTTCTTT
TRBV27,many,TRBJ2-7,NA,CASSLSPSLHEQYF,TGTGCCAGCAGTTTATCACCCTCGCTTCACGAGCAGTACTTC
TRBV7-6,many,TRBJ2-5,TRBD2,CASSLFGLTSGTETQYF,TGTGCCAGCAGCTTATTTGGCCTGACTAGCGGGACAGAGACCCAGTACTTC
TRBV4-1,NA,TRBJ1-5,NA,CASRPEGSNQPQHF,TGCGCCAGCAGGCCGGAAGGGAGCAATCAGCCCCAGCATTTT
TRBV19,NA,TRBJ1-1,NA,CASEQGYDTEAFF,TGTGCCAGCGAACAGGGTTATGACACTGAAGCTTTCTTT
TRBV15,NA,TRBJ2-7,NA,CATSRDKYEQYF,TGTGCCACCAGCAGAGATAAGTACGAGCAGTACTTC
TRBV2,NA,TRBJ2-1,NA,CASRASSSYNEQFF,TGTGCCAGCAGGGCTAGTAGCTCCTACAATGAGCAGTTCTTC
TRBV7-9,many,TRBJ1-2,NA,CASTNNPNYGYTF,TGTGCCAGCACCAATAACCCCAACTATGGCTACACCTTC
TRBV19,many,TRBJ2-1,NA,CASSIDSLGEQFF,TGTGCCAGTAGTATAGATTCCCTCGGGGAGCAGTTCTTC
TRBV27,many,TRBJ2-7,NA,CASSLGQSLAYEQYF,TGTGCCAGCAGTTTAGGGCAGTCCCTGGCCTACGAGCAGTACTTC
TRBV20-1,few,TRBJ2-7,NA,CSARFGGNTYEQYF,TGCAGTGCTAGATTTGGCGGGAACACCTACGAGCAGTACTTC
TRBV19,few,TRBJ2-1,NA,CASSIGRSNEQFF,TGTGCCAGTAGTATAGGCAGGTCCAATGAGCAGTTCTTC
TRBV7-9,many,TRBJ1-2,NA,CASSPQQGSYYGYTF,TGTGCCAGCAGCCCTCAACAGGGAAGTTACTATGGCTACACCTTC
TRBV7-9,NA,TRBJ2-7,TRBD1,CASSATDRDSYEQYF,TGTGCCAGCAGTGCAACTGACAGGGACTCCTACGAGCAGTACTTC
TRBV20-1,NA,TRBJ2-7,TRBD1,CSARVGDRDRASYEQYF,TGCAGTGCTAGAGTGGGAGACCGGGACAGGGCATCCTACGAGCAGTACTTC
TRBV19,NA,TRBJ2-2,TRBD2,CATLGLAGVTGELFF,TGTGCCACCCTCGGACTAGCGGGAGTAACCGGGGAGCTGTTTTTT
TRBV19,NA,TRBJ2-7,TRBD1,CASGIGTGYYEQYF,TGTGCCAGTGGTATAGGGACAGGATACTACGAGCAGTACTTC
TRBV20-1,NA,TRBJ2-3,TRBD1,CSARIRDRGTDTQYF,TGCAGTGCTAGAATCCGGGACAGGGGCACAGATACGCAGTATTTT
TRBV15,NA,TRBJ2-7,NA,CATSPGQDYEQYF,TGTGCCACCAGCCCGGGACAAGACTACGAGCAGTACTTC